The T cell receptor (beta chain) under discussion was sequenced for a study of blood T cells in healthy people across ages (dated by TCRdb to 2014 to 2015). Describing the broader study: In model experiments, template switching captured roughly one uniquely barcoded TCR beta cDNA molecule for every two T cells. Age-related changes in TCR beta repertoire diversity were measured in the study by deep sequencing normalized with unique cDNA molecular identifiers. Four age groups were formed from the donors: young (average 16 years), middle-aged (approximately 40), aged (around 68) and long-lived (more than 75). To avoid experimental bias, donors of different ages were distributed randomly across sequencing lanes. Two additional independent replicas of 1 million unique cDNA reads from the same blood draw were analyzed for two donors (one aged 18 to 30 and one aged 80 or older).

Overall study results and their limits: The percentage of naive T cells measured by flow cytometry correlated strongly with observed TCR beta diversity. Compared with the aged group, the long-lived group had more naive CD4+ T cells, fewer expanded clones and increased TCR diversity, a pattern suggesting age selection. As age increased, observed TCR beta diversity per million T cells dropped in a roughly linear way, and a significant reduction was already evident by age 40. Donor CMV infection status was unknown, potentially confounding age-related changes in expanded clonotypes. Estimates of total diversity from one million sequenced T cells were regarded as lower bounds and underestimates. Bulk unsorted PBMC profiling prevented conclusive comparison of naive and antigen-experienced compartments.

Preparation of the library involved 5' RACE. A second roughly 6 to 12 cycle PCR used a sample-barcoded 5' primer and a J-beta primer mix. Each TCR beta cDNA molecule received a unique molecular identifier from a template-switch 5' adaptor carrying 12 random nucleotides. Each sample yielded at least 3 million CDR3-containing paired-end reads. All of the RNA was converted into first-strand cDNA using the Mint cDNA synthesis kit, with a TRBC-specific oligonucleotide serving as the primer. Following uracil-DNA glycosylase treatment, all cDNA underwent a first 18-cycle PCR with the universal primers M1SS and BC2_uni_R. The authors processed their data as follows. Each sample was normalized by randomly selecting 1 million high-quality reads, each carrying a distinct molecular identifier. Reads sharing molecular identifiers were discarded rather than binned into consensus sequences. MiTCR, run with a Q25 quality threshold and the strictest error-elimination algorithm, handled CDR3 identification, clonotype clustering and error correction. Lower-bound total TCR beta diversity was estimated with a nonparametric unseen species model using Euler transformation. The raw public reads went through TCRdb reprocessing: fastp at Q25, MiXCR clone calling, in-frame beta chains kept. Entries are consolidated by CDR3 protein sequence, retaining the most common genes and DNA. The authors' filters were not applied to this entry. The sample table holds fewer than 2,000,000 distinct CDR3 sequences, of which about two fifths were seen once. The ten largest account for under 30% of the sample.

The germline V gene gives CDR1 as SGHRS and CDR2 as YFSETQ. The CDR3 holds 15 amino acids from the cysteine to the phenylalanine. This entry keeps only the CDR3 DNA: 45 bases, framed from base 1. V was cut back by 6 bases and J by 2 bases, leaving a gap of 17 bases between them. This clonotype showed up just a few times. Its cognate antigen has yet to be identified. Base-call qualities are not available, and no considerably larger clone is one nucleotide away. Systemically healthy Caucasian individuals from Russia, approximately 39 in total and aged roughly 6 to 100 years, were included as donors. Ten milliliters of peripheral blood were drawn from each donor into EDTA-treated Vacutainer tubes. PBMCs were isolated by Ficoll-Paque density-gradient centrifugation, with at least 6.5 million obtained per sample. Trizol reagent was used to extract total RNA from the PBMCs, yielding at least 5 micrograms per sample. Naive CD45RAhigh/CD27high T cell percentages were measured by flow cytometry on a PBMC aliquot from every donor.

This chain joins TRBV5-1 to TRBJ1-2, and perhaps TRBD1 as D gene, on 6 matching bases. Sequenced material: blood. This receptor was identified in a human donor in good health. The DNA sequence is as follows: TGCGCCAGCAAAATTACAGGGAATCCCAACTATGGCTACACCTTC. Its protein is CASKITGNPNYGYTF.